This T cell receptor (beta chain) was sequenced during a study of shared clonotypes between healthy human individuals. Genomic DNA of each subset was evenly split across several immunoSEQ plates. Using immunoSEQ multiplex PCR, the repertoire was profiled, and TCRdb retains in-frame clones only, with some absent. In the table there are 2 million to 2.5 million clones, approximately 94% of which are singletons. This CDR3 has 14 residues. Per the germline V gene, CDR1 is LNHNV and CDR2 is YYDKDF (reference sequence). Trimming removed 5 bases from V and 2 bases from J, with 13 bases in between. Naive CD8 cells were CD45RO-negative, positively selected for CCR7, excluding terminally differentiated effector memory CD45RA+ cells.

The chain couples TRBV15 to TRBJ2-7; D is perhaps TRBD2 (5 bases). This clonotype originated in a man younger than 35 in good health. Source material: naive CD8+ T cells sorted from blood. The CDR3 is CATSEGGAPYEQYF. The CDR3 region has the DNA TGTGCCACCAGCGAGGGCGGAGCGCCCTACGAGCAGTACTTC.